This entry concerns a single T cell receptor beta chain. Antigen: not known. These data belong to a study of CD8 T cells in ankylosing spondylitis. TCRdb passed the 5' RACE reads through MiXCR, listing each CDR3 protein once. This table holds 250,000 to 350,000 distinct CDR3 sequences, around 21% found once. The germline V gene has CDR1 SGDLS and CDR2 YYNGEE. The CDR3 covers 15 residues. V dropped 0 bases and J dropped 1; count of bases not matched to a gene: 0. The study's findings and limits: Typical of ankylosing spondylitis blood, it appeared, was a TCR beta motif of several highly homologous variants. Researchers reportedly found disease-linked clones significantly enriched in matched ankylosing spondylitis synovial fluid. In synovial fluid and blood from reactive arthritis, some motif variants were previously reported.

The sequencing sample was made of blood, either unsorted or a sorted T cell fraction (not recorded which). This TCR came from a female donor with ankylosing spondylitis or in good health (not recorded which). The chain carries TRBV9 and TRBJ2-2; 7 bases match TRBD1. This CDR3 reads CASSVGTGNTGELFF. The CDR3 nucleotides read TGTGCCAGCAGCGTAGGGACAGGGAACACCGGGGAGCTGTTTTTT.